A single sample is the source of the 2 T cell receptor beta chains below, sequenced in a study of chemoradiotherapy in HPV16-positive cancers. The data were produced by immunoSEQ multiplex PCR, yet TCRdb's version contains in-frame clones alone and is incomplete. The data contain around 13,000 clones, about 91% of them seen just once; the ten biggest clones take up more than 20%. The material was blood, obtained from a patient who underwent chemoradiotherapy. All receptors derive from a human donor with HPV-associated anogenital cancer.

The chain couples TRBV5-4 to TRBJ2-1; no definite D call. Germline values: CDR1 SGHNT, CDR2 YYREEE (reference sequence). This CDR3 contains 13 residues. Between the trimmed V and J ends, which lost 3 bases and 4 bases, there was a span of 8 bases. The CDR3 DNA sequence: TGTGCCAGCAGCTCACGGTTTTACAATGAGCAGTTCTTC. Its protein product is CASSSRFYNEQFF.

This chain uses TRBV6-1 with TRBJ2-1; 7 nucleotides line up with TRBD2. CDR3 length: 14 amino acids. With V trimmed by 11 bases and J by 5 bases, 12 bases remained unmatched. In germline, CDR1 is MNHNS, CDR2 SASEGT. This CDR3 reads CAHSWGGSNNEQFF. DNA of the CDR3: TGTGCCCACTCTTGGGGGGGTTCCAACAATGAGCAGTTCTTC.